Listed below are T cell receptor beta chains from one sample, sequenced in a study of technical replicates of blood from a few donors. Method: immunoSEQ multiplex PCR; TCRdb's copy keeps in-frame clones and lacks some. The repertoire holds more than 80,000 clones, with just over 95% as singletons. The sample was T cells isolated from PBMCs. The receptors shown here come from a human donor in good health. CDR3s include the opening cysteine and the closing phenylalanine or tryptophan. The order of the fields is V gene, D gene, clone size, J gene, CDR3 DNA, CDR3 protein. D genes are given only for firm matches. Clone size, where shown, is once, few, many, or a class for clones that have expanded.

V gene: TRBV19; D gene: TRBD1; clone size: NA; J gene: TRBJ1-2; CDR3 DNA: TGTGCCAGTAGTATTCTCCCTTCTGGACAGGCTTATGGCTACACCTTC; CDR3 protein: CASSILPSGQAYGYTF
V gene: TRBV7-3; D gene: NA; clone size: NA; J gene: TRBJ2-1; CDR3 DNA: TGTGCCAGCAGCTCTGAGGGCTCCTACAATGAGCAGTTCTTC; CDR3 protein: CASSSEGSYNEQFF
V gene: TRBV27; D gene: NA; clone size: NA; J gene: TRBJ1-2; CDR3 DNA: TGTGCCAGCAGTCGAACCGCGGGTTATGGACGGGACACTTACTTTTATGGCTACACCTTC; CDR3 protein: CASSRTAGYGRDTYFYGYTF
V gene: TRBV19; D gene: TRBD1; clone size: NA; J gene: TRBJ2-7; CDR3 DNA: TGTGCCAGTAGTCACGGGACAGGGTTCGTCGAGCAGTACTTC; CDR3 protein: CASSHGTGFVEQYF
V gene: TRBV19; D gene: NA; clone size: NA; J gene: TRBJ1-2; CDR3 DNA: TGTGCCAGTAGTATAGAGGCCGCTCCAGAATATGGCTACACCTTC; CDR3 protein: CASSIEAAPEYGYTF
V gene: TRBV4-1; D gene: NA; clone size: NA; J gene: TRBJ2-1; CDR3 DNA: TGCGCCAGCAGCCAAGAGCCGGGACACGGCTTTCCCAATGAGCAGTTCTTC; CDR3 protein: CASSQEPGHGFPNEQFF
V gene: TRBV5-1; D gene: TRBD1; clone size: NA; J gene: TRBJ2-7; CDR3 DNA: TGCGCCAGCAGCTCTGGGACAGGGGGTTTTTACGAGCAGTACTTC; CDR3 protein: CASSSGTGGFYEQYF
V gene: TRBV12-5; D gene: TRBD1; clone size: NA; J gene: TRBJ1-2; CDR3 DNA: TGTGCTAGTGGTCCACAGGGGGTCGGGTCTGGCTACACCTTC; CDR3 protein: CASGPQGVGSGYTF
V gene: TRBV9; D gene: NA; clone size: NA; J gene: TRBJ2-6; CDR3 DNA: TGTGCCAGCAGCGGGCGGGACAGCAGTTCCTCTGGGGCCAACGTCCTGACTTTC; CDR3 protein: CASSGRDSSSSGANVLTF
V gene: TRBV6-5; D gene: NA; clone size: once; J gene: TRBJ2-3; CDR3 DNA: TGTGCCAGCACTGGACTCGAGGGCACAGATACGCAGTATTTT; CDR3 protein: CASTGLEGTDTQYF
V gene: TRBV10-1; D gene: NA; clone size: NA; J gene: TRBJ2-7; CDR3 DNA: TGCGCCAGCGGAGACTATTACGAGCAGTACTTC; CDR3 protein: CASGDYYEQYF
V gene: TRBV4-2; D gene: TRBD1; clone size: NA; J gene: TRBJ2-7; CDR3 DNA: TGTGCCAGCAGCCGTACGATGGGACAGGGGTGGTACGAGCAGTACTTC; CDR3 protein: CASSRTMGQGWYEQYF
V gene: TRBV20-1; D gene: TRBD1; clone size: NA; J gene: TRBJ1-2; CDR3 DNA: TGCCTTACAGGGGGCCGACTTGGCTACACCTTC; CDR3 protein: CLTGGRLGYTF
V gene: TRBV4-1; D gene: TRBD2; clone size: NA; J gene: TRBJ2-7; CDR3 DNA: TGCGCCAGCAGCCAAACTTTAGCGGGAGAAGTTGACGAGCAGTACTTC; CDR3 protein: CASSQTLAGEVDEQYF
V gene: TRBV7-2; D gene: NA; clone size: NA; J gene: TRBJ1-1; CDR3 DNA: TGTGCCAGCAGCTTAGGAAACTCCCCGGCTGAAGCTTTCTTT; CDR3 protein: CASSLGNSPAEAFF
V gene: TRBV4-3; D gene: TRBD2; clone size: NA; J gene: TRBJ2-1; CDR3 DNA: TGCGCCAGCAGCCAAGAAAAGCGGGAAGGTTGGGATGAGCAGTTCTTC; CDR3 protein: CASSQEKREGWDEQFF
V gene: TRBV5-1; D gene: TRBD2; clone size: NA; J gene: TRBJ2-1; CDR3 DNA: TGCGCCAGCAGCTTGCTGGCGGGAGCTGGTGAGCAGTTCTTC; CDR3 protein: CASSLLAGAGEQFF
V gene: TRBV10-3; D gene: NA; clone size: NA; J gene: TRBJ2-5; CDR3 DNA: TGTGCCATCAGTGCGGGACACTACCAAGAGACCCAGTACTTC; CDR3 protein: CAISAGHYQETQYF
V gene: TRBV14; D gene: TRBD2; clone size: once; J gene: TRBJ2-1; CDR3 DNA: TGTGCCAGCAGCCAAGACCTAGCGGGAGTGAGGAATGAGCAGTTCTTC; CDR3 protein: CASSQDLAGVRNEQFF
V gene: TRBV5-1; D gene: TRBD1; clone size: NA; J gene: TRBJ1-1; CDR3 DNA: TGCGCCAGCAGCCCCCTGACAGGGCCTAACACTGAAGCTTTCTTT; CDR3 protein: CASSPLTGPNTEAFF
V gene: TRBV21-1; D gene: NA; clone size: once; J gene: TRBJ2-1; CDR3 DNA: TGTGCCAGCAGCAAACCAGGGGGATACACTAACAATGAGCAGTTCTTC; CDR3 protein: CASSKPGGYTNNEQFF
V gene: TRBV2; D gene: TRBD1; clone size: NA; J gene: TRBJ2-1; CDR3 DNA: TGTGCCAGCAGTGGGACAGGGGGCTTTAATGAGCAGTTCTTC; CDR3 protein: CASSGTGGFNEQFF
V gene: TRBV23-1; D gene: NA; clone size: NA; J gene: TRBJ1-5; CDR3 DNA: TGCGCCAGCAGTCAAGAGTTGCAGGGTGATCAGCCCCAGCATTTT; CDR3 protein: CASSQELQGDQPQHF
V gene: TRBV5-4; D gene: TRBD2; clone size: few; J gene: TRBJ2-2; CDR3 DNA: TGTGCCAGCAGCAGGGGACTAGCAGGTACCGGGGAGCTGTTTTTT; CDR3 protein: CASSRGLAGTGELFF
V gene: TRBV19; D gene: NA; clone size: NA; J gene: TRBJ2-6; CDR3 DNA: TGTGCCAGTTCCGTCTTTGGGGCCAACGTCCTGACTTTC; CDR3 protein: CASSVFGANVLTF
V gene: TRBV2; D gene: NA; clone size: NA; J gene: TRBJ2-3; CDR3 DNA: TGTGCCAGCACGGGGGGCACAGATACGCAGTATTTT; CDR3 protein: CASTGGTDTQYF
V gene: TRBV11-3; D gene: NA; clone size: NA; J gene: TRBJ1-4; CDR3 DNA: TGTGCCAGCAGCTCACTACGGAGTTCTAATGAAAAACTGTTTTTT; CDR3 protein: CASSSLRSSNEKLFF
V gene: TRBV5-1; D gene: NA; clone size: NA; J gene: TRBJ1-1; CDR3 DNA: TGCGCCAGCAGCTTGAGGATCTCGCAGGACACTGAAGCTTTCTTT; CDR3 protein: CASSLRISQDTEAFF
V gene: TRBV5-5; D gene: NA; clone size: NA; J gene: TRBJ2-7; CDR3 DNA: TGTGCCAGCAGCTTGGAGTCCTCACGGGCCTACGAGCAGTACTTC; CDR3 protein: CASSLESSRAYEQYF
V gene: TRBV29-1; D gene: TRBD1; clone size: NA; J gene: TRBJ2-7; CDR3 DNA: TGCAGCGTTGAAGATAGGGACAGGGGCTACGAGCAGTACTTC; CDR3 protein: CSVEDRDRGYEQYF
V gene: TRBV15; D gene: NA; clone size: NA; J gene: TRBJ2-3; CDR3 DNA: TGTGCCACCAGCGGAGATATGACAATTCCGGACACAGATACGCAGTATTTT; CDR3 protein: CATSGDMTIPDTDTQYF
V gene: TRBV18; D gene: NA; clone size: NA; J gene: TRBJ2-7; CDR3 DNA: TGTGCCAGCTCACCACCAAACAGGGGGGGAAACGAGCAGTACTTC; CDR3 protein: CASSPPNRGGNEQYF
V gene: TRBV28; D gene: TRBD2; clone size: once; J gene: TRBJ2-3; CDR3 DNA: TGTGCCAGCAGTTTGACTAGCCCCACAGATACGCAGTATTTT; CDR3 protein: CASSLTSPTDTQYF
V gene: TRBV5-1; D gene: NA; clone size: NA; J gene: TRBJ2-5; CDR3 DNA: TGCGCCAGCAGCTCTAGTCCCCAAGAGACCCAGTACTTC; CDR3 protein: CASSSSPQETQYF
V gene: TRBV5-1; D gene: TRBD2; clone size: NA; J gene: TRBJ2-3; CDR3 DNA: TGCGCCAGCACTACCGGGACTAGCGGGAGGCCGGATACGCAGTATTTT; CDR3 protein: CASTTGTSGRPDTQYF
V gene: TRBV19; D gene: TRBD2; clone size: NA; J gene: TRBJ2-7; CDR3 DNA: TGTGCCAGTAGTACCGAATATGGGACTAGCGGGACCTACTCCTCCTACGAGCAGTACTTC; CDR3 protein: CASSTEYGTSGTYSSYEQYF
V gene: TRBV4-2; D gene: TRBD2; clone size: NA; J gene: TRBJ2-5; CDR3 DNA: TGTGCCAGCAGCCAAGAAGAGACTAGCGGGAGAGGGGTAGAGACCCAGTACTTC; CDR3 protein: CASSQEETSGRGVETQYF
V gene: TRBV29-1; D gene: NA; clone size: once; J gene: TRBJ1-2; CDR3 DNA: TGCAGCGAAGCCTCTAACTATGGCTACACCTTC; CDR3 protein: CSEASNYGYTF
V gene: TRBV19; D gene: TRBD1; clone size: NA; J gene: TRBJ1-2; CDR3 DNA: TGTGCCAGTACCGAAGGGGGCGCTTATGATGGCTACACCTTC; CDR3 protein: CASTEGGAYDGYTF
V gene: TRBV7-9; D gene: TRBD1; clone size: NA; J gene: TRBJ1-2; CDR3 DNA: TGTGCCAGCAGCTATGGACAGGCACTATCTAACTATGGCTACACCTTC; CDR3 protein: CASSYGQALSNYGYTF
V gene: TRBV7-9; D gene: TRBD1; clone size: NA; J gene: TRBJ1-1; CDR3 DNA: TGTGCCAGCAGCACCCGGGACAGGGGCACTGAAGCTTTCTTT; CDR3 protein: CASSTRDRGTEAFF
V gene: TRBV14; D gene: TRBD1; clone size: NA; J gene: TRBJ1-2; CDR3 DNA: TGTGCCAGCAGCCAAGTGGAGGGGGCTGGCTATGGCTACACCTTC; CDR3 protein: CASSQVEGAGYGYTF
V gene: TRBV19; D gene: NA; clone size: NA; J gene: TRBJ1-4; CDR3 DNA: TGTGCCAGTAGTGTTCCGGAGGGCAACGAAAAACTGTTTTTT; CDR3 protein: CASSVPEGNEKLFF
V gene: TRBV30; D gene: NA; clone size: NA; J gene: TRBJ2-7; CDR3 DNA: TGTGCCTGGAGAACCCCGGTTCTCGAGCAGTACTTC; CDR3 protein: CAWRTPVLEQYF
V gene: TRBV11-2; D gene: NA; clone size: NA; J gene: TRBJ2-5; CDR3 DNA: TGTGCCAGCAGCTTAGACCTTGGACTCGCGGAGACCCAGTACTTC; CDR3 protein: CASSLDLGLAETQYF
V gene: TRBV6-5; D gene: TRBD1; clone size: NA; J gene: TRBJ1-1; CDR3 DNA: TGTGCCAGCAGGACAGGGGCCCGGGCTTTCTTT; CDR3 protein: CASRTGARAFF
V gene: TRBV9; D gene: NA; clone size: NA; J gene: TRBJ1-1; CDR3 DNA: TGTGCCAGCAGCGCCTCCCTGCACTACACTGAAGCTTTCTTT; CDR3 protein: CASSASLHYTEAFF
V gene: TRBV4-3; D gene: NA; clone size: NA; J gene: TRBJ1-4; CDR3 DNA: TGCGCCAGCAGCCAAGACAGGGGAACTAATGAAAAACTGTTTTTT; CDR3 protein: CASSQDRGTNEKLFF
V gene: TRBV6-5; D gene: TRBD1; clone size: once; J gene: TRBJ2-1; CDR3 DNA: TGTGCCAGCAGTACCGGGACAGACTACAATGAGCAGTTCTTC; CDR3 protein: CASSTGTDYNEQFF
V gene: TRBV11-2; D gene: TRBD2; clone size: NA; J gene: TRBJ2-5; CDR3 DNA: TGTGCCAGCAGCTTAAGGAGGGTGGGACTAGGAGAGACCCAGTACTTC; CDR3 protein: CASSLRRVGLGETQYF
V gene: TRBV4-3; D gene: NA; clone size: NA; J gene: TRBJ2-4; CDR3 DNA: TGCGCCAGCAGCCCAACTAGCGGCCAGGGGGGGAACATTCAGTACTTC; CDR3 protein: CASSPTSGQGGNIQYF
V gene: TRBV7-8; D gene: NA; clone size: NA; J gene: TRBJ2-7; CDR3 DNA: TGTGCCAGCAGCTTAGCTTCAACAGGAAGAATGGGCAACGAGCAGTACTTC; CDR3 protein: CASSLASTGRMGNEQYF
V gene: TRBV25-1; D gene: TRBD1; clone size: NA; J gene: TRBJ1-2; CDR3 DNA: TGTGCCAGCAGTGACCCCATTCAGGGACAGGGTGGAGGCTACACCTTC; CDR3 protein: CASSDPIQGQGGGYTF
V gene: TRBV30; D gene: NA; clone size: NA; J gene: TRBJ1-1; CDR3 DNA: TGTGCCTGGAGTCTCAGGGGCAATAGGGTGGCCACTGAAGCTTTCTTT; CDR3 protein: CAWSLRGNRVATEAFF
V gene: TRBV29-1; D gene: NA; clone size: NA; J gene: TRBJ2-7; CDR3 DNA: TGCAGCGTAGCCTCACTTCAAGACTCCTACGAGCAGTACTTC; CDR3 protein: CSVASLQDSYEQYF